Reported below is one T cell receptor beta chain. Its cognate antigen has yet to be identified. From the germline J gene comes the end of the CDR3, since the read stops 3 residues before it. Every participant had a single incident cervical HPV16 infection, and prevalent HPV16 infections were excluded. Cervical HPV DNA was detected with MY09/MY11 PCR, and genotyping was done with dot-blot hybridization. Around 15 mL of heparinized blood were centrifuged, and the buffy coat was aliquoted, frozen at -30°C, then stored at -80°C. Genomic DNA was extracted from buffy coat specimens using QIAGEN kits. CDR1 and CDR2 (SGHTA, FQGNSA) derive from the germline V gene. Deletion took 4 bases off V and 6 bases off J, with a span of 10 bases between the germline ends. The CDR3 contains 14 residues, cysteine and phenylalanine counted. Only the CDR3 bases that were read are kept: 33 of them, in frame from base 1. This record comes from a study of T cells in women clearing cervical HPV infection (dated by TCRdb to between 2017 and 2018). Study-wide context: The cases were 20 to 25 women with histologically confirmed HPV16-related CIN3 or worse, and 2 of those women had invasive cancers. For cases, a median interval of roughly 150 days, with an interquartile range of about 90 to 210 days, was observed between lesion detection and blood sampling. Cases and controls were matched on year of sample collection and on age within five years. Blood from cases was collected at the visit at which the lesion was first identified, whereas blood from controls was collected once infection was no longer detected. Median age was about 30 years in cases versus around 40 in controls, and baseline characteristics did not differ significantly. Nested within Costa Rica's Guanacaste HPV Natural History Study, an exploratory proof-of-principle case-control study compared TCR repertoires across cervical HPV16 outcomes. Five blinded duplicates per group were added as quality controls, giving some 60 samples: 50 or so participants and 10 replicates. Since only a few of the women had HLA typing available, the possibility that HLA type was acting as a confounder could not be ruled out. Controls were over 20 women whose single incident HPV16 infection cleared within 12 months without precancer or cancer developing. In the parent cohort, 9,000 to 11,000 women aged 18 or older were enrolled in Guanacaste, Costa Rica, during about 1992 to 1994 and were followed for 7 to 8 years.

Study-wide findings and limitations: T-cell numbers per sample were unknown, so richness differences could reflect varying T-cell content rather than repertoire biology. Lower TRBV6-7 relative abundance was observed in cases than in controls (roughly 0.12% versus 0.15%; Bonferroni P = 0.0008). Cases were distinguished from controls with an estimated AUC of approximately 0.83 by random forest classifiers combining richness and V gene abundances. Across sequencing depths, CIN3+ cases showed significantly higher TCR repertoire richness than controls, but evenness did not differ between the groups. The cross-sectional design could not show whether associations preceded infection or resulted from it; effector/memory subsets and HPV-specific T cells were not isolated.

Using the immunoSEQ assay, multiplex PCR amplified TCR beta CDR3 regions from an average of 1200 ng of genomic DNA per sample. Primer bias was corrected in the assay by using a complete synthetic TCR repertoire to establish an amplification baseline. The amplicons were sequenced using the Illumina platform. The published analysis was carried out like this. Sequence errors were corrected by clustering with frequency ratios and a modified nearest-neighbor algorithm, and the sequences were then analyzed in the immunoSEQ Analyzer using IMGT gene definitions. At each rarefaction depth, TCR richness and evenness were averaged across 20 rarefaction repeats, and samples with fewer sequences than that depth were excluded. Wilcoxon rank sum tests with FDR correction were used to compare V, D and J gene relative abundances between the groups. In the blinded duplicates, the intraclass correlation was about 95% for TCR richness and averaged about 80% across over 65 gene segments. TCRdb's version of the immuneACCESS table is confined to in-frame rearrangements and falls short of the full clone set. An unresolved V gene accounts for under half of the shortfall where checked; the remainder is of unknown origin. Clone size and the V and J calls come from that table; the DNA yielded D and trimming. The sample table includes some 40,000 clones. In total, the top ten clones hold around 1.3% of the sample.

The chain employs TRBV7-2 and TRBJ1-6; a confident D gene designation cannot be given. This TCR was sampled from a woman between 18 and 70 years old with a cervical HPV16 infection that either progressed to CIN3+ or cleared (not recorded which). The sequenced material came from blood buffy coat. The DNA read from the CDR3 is TGTGCCAGCAGCTCGGGGATCCTTAATTCACCC. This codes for CASSSGILNSP. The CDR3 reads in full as CASSSGILNSPLHF.